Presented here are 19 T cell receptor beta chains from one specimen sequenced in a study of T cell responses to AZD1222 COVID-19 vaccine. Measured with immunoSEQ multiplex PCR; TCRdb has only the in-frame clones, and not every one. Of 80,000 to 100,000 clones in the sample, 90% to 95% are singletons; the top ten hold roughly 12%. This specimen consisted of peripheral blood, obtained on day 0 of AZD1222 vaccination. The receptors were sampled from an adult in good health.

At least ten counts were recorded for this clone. The DNA for the CDR3 is TGTGCCAGCAGTCCCGGACTAGAATTTAATGAGCAGTTCTTC. Its translation: CASSPGLEFNEQFF. This sequence joins TRBV6-4 and TRBJ2-1, with TRBD2 matching 7 bases. V lost 5 bases to trimming and J lost 7 bases; unmatched junction nucleotides: 8. The CDR3 is made up of 14 amino acids. Germline V lookup: CDR1 MRHNA, CDR2 SNTAGT.

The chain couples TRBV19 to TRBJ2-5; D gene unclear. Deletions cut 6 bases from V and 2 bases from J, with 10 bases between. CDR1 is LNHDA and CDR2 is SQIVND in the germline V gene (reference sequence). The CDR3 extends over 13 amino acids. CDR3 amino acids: CASRADGQETQYF. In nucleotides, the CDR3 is TGTGCCAGTAGGGCGGACGGGCAAGAGACCCAGTACTTC. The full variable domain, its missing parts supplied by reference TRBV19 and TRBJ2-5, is DGGITQSPKYLFRKEGQNVTLSCEQNLNHDAMYWYRQDPGQGLRLIYYSQIVNDFQKGDIAEGYSVSREKKESFPLTVTSAQKNPTAFYLCASRADGQETQYFGPGTRLLVL.

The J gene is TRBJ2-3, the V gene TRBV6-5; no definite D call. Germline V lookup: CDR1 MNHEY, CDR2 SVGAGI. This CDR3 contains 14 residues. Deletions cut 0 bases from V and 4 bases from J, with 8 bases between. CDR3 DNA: TGTGCCAGCAGTTACTCGATTTTAGCAGATACGCAGTATTTT. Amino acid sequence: CASSYSILADTQYF.

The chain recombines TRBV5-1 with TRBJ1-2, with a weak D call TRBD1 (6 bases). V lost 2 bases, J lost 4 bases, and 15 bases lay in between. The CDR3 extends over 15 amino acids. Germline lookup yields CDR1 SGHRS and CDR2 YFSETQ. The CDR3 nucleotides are TGCGCCAGCAGCTTCTGGAGGACAGCGTTCTATGGCTACACCTTC. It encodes CASSFWRTAFYGYTF. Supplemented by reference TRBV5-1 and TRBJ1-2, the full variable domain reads KAGVTQTPRYLIKTRGQQVTLSCSPISGHRSVSWYQQTPGQGLQFLFEYFSETQRNKGNFPGRFSGRQFSNSRSEMNVSTLELGDSALYLCASSFWRTAFYGYTFGSGTRLTVV.

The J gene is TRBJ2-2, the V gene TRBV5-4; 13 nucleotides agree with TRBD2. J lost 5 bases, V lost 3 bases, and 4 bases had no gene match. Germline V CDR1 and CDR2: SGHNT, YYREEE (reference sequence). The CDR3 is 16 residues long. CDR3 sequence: CASSSLAGGLTGELFF. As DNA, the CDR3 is TGTGCCAGCAGCTCACTAGCGGGGGGGCTGACCGGGGAGCTGTTTTTT. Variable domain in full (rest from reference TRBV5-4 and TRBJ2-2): ETGVTQSPTHLIKTRGQQVTLRCSSQSGHNTVSWYQQALGQGPQFIFQYYREEENGRGNFPPRFSGLQFPNYSSELNVNALELDDSALYLCASSSLAGGLTGELFFGEGSRLTVL.

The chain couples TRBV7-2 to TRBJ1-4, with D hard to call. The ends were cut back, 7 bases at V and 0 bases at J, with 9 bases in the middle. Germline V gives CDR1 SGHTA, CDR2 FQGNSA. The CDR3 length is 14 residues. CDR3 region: CASTPSSTNEKLFF. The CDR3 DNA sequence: TGTGCCAGCACCCCCAGTTCAACTAATGAAAAACTGTTTTTT.

This chain's CDR3 is CASSQTASQPQHF. The CDR3 DNA is TGTGCCAGCAGCCAGACAGCGTCTCAGCCCCAGCATTTT. The gene calls are TRBV5-5 and TRBJ1-5; D is perhaps TRBD1 (5 bases). The germline V gene has CDR1 SGHKS and CDR2 YYEKEE (reference sequence). Trimming left V 4 bases short and J 6 bases short, with 11 bases between. The CDR3 is made up of 13 amino acids.

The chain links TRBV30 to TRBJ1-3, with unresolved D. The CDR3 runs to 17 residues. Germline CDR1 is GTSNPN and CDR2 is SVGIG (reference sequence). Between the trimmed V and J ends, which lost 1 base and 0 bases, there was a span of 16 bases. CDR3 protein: CAWSEEGGYFSGNTIYF. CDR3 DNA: TGTGCCTGGAGTGAGGAGGGCGGTTATTTCTCTGGAAACACCATATATTTT.

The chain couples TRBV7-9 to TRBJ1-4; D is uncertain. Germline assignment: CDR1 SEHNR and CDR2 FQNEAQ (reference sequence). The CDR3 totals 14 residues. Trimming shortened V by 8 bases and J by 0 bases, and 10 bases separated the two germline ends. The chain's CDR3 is CASLLSPTNEKLFF. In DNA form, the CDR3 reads TGTGCCAGCCTTCTTAGTCCAACTAATGAAAAACTGTTTTTT.

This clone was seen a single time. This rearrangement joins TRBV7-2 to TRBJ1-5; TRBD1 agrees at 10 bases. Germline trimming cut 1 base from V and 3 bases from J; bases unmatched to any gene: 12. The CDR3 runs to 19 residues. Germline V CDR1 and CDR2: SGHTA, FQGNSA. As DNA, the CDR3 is TGTGCCAGCAGCTTAGTGGGTCGACAGGGGGCGAGTATCAATCAGCCCCAGCATTTT. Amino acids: CASSLVGRQGASINQPQHF.

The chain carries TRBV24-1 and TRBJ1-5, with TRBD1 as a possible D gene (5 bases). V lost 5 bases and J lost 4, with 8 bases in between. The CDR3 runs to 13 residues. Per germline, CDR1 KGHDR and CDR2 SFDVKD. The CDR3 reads CATSGGGNQPQHF. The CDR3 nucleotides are TGTGCCACCAGTGGTGGGGGGAATCAGCCCCAGCATTTT.

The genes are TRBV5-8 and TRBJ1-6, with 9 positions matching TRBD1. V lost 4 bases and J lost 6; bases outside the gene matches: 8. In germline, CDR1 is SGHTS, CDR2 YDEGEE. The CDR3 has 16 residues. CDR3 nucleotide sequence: TGTGCCAGCAGCCCCCACGGGACAGGGTCTAATTCACCCCTCCACTTT. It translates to CASSPHGTGSNSPLHF.

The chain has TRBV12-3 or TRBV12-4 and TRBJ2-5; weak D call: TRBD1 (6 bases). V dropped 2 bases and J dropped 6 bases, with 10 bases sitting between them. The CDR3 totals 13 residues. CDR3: CASSLPGVKTQYF. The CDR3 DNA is TGTGCCAGCAGTTTACCAGGGGTAAAGACCCAGTACTTC.

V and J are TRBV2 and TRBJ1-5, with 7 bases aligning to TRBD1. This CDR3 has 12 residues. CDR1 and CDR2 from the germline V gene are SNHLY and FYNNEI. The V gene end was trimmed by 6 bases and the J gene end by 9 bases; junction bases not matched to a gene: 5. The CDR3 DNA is TGTGCCAGCAGACAGGGGTCGGGGCCCCAGCATTTT. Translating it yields CASRQGSGPQHF.

The CDR3 here is CASSLFRISNQPQHF. CDR3 nucleotide sequence: TGTGCCAGCAGTTTATTTAGGATTAGCAATCAGCCCCAGCATTTT. The chain links TRBV28 to TRBJ1-5; no reliable D call. The CDR3 runs 15 residues. CDR1 and CDR2 (germline): MDHEN, SYDVKM. The V gene lost 1 base and the J gene lost 0 bases, with 7 bases spanning the gap.

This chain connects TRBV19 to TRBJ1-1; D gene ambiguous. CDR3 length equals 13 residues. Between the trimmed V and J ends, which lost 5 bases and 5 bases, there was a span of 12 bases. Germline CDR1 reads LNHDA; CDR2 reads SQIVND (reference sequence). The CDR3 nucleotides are TGTGCCAGTAGTCCTAGACGGGTAACTGAAGCTTTCTTT. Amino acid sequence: CASSPRRVTEAFF.

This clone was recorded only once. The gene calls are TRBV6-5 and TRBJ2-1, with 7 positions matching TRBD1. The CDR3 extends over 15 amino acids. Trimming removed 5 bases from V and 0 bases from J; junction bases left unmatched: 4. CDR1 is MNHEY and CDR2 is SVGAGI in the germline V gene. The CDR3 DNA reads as TGTGCCAGCAGTCCCGACAGGGACTCCTACAATGAGCAGTTCTTC. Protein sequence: CASSPDRDSYNEQFF.

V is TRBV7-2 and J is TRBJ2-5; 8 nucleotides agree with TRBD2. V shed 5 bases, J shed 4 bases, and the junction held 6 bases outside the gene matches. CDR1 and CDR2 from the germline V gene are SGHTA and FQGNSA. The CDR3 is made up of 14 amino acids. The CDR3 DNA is TGTGCCAGCAGCCCTAACGGGAGGGCAGAGACCCAGTACTTC. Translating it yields CASSPNGRAETQYF.

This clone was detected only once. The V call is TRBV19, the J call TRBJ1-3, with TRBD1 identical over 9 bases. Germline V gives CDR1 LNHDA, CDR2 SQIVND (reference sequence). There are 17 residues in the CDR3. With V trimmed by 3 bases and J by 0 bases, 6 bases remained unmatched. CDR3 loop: CASSMRDRVFSGNTIYF. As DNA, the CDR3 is TGTGCCAGTAGTATGAGGGACAGGGTCTTCTCTGGAAACACCATATATTTT.